The 23 T cell receptor beta chains below all came from one sample that was sequenced in a study of CD8 T cells in ankylosing spondylitis. Study observations and caveats: Made up of about eight highly homologous variants, a TCR beta motif appeared characteristic of ankylosing spondylitis blood.

In TCRdb, the 5' RACE reads were re-called with MiXCR into one record per CDR3 protein. The sample has about 510,000 distinct CDR3 sequences, about 5% seen once. These receptors' antigens are unknown. The material sequenced was blood, either unsorted or a sorted T cell fraction (not recorded which). These receptors were taken from a male donor with ankylosing spondylitis.

The sample holds many counts of this clonotype. The genes are TRBV27 and TRBJ1-1, with D unclear. Germline-derived CDR1 and CDR2 are MNHEY and SMNVEV (reference sequence). This CDR3 comprises 14 residues. Trimming shortened V by 6 bases and J by 5 bases, and 16 bases separated the two germline ends. CDR3 nucleotides: TGTGCCAGCAGCCCCGGGTTTTATGATACTGAAGCTTTCTTT. This codes for CASSPGFYDTEAFF.

Many counts were recorded for this clonotype. This chain joins TRBV10-3 and TRBJ2-5; 9 bases line up with TRBD2. V lost 4 bases to trimming and J lost 5 bases; unmatched junction nucleotides: 8. CDR1 is ENHRY, CDR2 SYGVKD, per germline. This CDR3 spans 15 amino acids. CDR3 sequence reads: CAISGSGGHGETQYF. For the CDR3, the DNA is TGTGCCATCAGTGGTAGCGGGGGCCATGGGGAGACCCAGTACTTC.

This clonotype has ten or more counts. The chain carries TRBV7-8 and TRBJ2-1, with D unclear. Germline values: CDR1 SGHVS, CDR2 FQNEAQ. Trimming shortened V by 1 base and J by 8 bases, and 0 bases separated the two germline ends. This CDR3 region has 10 residues. CDR3 DNA sequence: TGTGCCAGCAGCTTAGATGAGCAGTTCTTC. As protein: CASSLDEQFF.

This clonotype was seen only a few times. This chain links TRBV5-1 with TRBJ2-7; 7 nucleotides agree with TRBD2. The trim removed 4 bases at V and 2 bases at J, leaving 6 bases unmatched. CDR1 is SGHRS and CDR2 is YFSETQ in the germline V gene. CDR3 size: 14 residues. Written as DNA, the CDR3 is TGCGCCAGCAGCGCCGGGACTACCGCCTACGAGCAGTACTTC. It yields the protein CASSAGTTAYEQYF.

This clonotype has ten or more counts. CDR3 sequence: CASSEPLDHSGNTIYF. Written as DNA, the CDR3 is TGCGCCAGCAGTGAGCCTCTTGATCATTCTGGAAACACCATATATTTT. The chain employs TRBV10-2 and TRBJ1-3; the D is unclear. In germline, CDR1 is WSHSY, CDR2 SAAADI. The V end lost 2 bases, the J end lost 1 base, and 12 bases lay between the germline ends. The CDR3 runs to 16 residues.

The chain joins TRBV11-2 to TRBJ2-7; D gene ambiguous. The CDR3 spans 14 residues. V was cut by 5 bases and J by 0 bases, with 11 bases left in between. Germline CDR1 SGHAT, CDR2 FQNNGV. The DNA of the CDR3 is TGTGCCAGCAGCCCCCAGCTTCGCTCCTACGAGCAGTACTTC. This codes for CASSPQLRSYEQYF.

This clonotype occurred many times. This chain connects TRBV6-2 or TRBV6-3 to TRBJ2-6, with D perhaps matching TRBD1 (5 bases). The germline gives CDR1 MNHEY, CDR2 SVGEGT. CDR3 length: 15 amino acids. V dropped 7 bases and J dropped 1 base, with 11 bases sitting between them. Here the CDR3 reads CASTTGWSGANVLTF. Written as DNA, the CDR3 is TGTGCCAGCACCACAGGCTGGTCTGGGGCCAACGTCCTGACTTTC.

This clonotype has at least ten counts. The chain joins TRBV20-1 to TRBJ1-1; TRBD1 aligns across 7 bases. Losses at the gene ends were 6 bases for V and 3 bases for J; bases not matched to a gene: 10. Per the germline V gene, CDR1 is DFQATT and CDR2 is SNEGSKA (reference sequence). The CDR3 consists of 14 residues. This CDR3 reads CSAVGAGGDTEAFF. The CDR3 nucleotides are TGCAGTGCCGTGGGGGCAGGGGGGGACACTGAAGCTTTCTTT.

This clonotype has ten or more counts. This chain links TRBV6-1 with TRBJ1-5; D unclear. The V gene lost 4 bases and the J gene lost 5 bases, with 15 bases spanning the gap. Germline values: CDR1 MNHNS, CDR2 SASEGT. The CDR3 consists of 15 residues. The CDR3 region is CASSARRREYQPQHF. CDR3 DNA: TGTGCCAGCAGTGCGCGGCGGAGGGAATATCAGCCCCAGCATTTT.

A note on this clonotype: A much larger clone lies one base from this, so it may be a read error. The CDR3 ends on some other residue instead of the conserved phenylalanine or tryptophan, so this is likely a read error. The rearrangement links TRBV9 to TRBJ2-2; D remains unclear. Germline V lookup: CDR1 SGDLS, CDR2 YYNGEE. The CDR3 totals 14 residues. V was pared by 0 bases and J by 5 bases, with 8 bases between. The CDR3 loop reads CASSVDPQTGELFL. CDR3 DNA sequence: TGTGCCAGCAGCGTAGATCCCCAGACCGGGGAGCTGTTTCTT.

The sample holds many counts of this clonotype. This rearrangement joins TRBV4-3 to TRBJ2-7; TRBD2 matches at 13 bases. The CDR3 extends over 16 amino acids. V was pared by 4 bases and J by 0 bases, with 3 bases of the junction left unmatched. Germline CDR1 reads LGHNA; CDR2 reads YSLEER. The CDR3 bases are TGCGCCAGCAGCCGAGGACTAGCGGGGGCCTCCTACGAGCAGTACTTC. Its protein is CASSRGLAGASYEQYF.

This clonotype was found many times. The chain employs TRBV10-3 and TRBJ1-4; 7 nucleotides align to TRBD1. Germline CDR1 is ENHRY and CDR2 is SYGVKD. This CDR3 region has 15 residues. Trimming cost V 5 bases and J 8 bases; bases outside gene matches: 11. The CDR3 region is CAISRGQLGEEKLFF. The CDR3 DNA reads TGTGCCATCAGTCGGGGACAGCTAGGGGAGGAAAAACTGTTTTTT.

The sample holds a few counts of this clonotype. The V call is TRBV5-1, the J call TRBJ2-7; D is possibly TRBD2 (5 bases). This CDR3 region has 14 residues. V shed 1 base and J shed 0 bases, with 8 bases lying between them. Germline lookup yields CDR1 SGHRS and CDR2 YFSETQ. The CDR3 spells CASSLKGSSYEQYF. In nucleotides, the CDR3 is TGCGCCAGCAGCTTGAAAGGGAGCTCCTACGAGCAGTACTTC.

This clonotype was picked up many times. The genes are TRBV7-6 and TRBJ1-5, with D tentatively TRBD1 (5 bases). The CDR3 is 15 residues long. Trimming pared 5 bases from V and 0 bases from J, leaving 11 bases between. The germline CDR1 and CDR2 sequences are SGHVS and FNYEAQ. The CDR3 DNA sequence: TGTGCCAGCAGCCAAGGGGCCGGTAGCAATCAGCCCCAGCATTTT. This encodes CASSQGAGSNQPQHF.

Many counts were recorded for this clonotype. This chain joins TRBV7-2 and TRBJ2-5; D is uncertain. Germline CDR1 is SGHTA and CDR2 is FQGNSA. The CDR3 contains 12 residues. V was clipped by 3 bases and J by 7 bases, with 9 bases between them. The CDR3 nucleotides are TGTGCCAGCAGCTTGCAGCTTGGGACCCAGTACTTC. Protein: CASSLQLGTQYF.

There are many counts of this clonotype. The chain links TRBV9 to TRBJ2-2; D not resolved. CDR1 SGDLS and CDR2 YYNGEE come from the germline V gene. The ends were cut back, 2 bases at V and 0 bases at J, with 5 bases in the middle. This CDR3 spans 14 amino acids. CDR3 sequence: CASSVTTNTGELFF. The CDR3 DNA reads as TGTGCCAGCAGCGTTACAACGAACACCGGGGAGCTGTTTTTT.

In this sample, this clonotype turned up many times. The J gene is TRBJ2-4, the V gene TRBV20-1, with TRBD1 matching over 10 bases. Trimming cost V 1 base and J 9 bases; bases outside gene matches: 6. Germline values: CDR1 DFQATT, CDR2 SNEGSKA (reference sequence). This CDR3 is built from 14 residues. CDR3 in DNA: TGCAGTGCTAGAGTCCCGGGACAGGGGAGCATTCAGTACTTC. This translates into CSARVPGQGSIQYF.

This clonotype was detected many times. CDR3 bases: TGTGCCAGCAGCGTAGGGGTAGCTGACCGAATGCAGTACTTC. It yields the protein CASSVGVADRMQYF. The V and J genes are TRBV9 and TRBJ2-7; D gene uncertain. The V gene lost 0 bases and the J gene lost 9 bases, with 16 bases spanning the gap. This CDR3 region has 14 residues. CDR1 is SGDLS and CDR2 is YYNGEE in the germline V gene.

This clonotype was detected only a few times. A junction end diverges from the germline sequence, so it may reflect a read error. The CDR3 is CCARSGQGSITDTQYF. The DNA of the CDR3 is TGCTGTGCTAGATCGGGACAGGGGAGTATTACAGATACGCAGTATTTT. The V call is TRBV20-1, the J call TRBJ2-3, with TRBD1 matching over 10 bases. The CDR3 length is 16 residues. Germline V CDR1 and CDR2: DFQATT, SNEGSKA (reference sequence).

This clonotype showed up many times. The chain links TRBV7-2 to TRBJ2-3; 7 bases map to TRBD1. The CDR3 spans 16 residues. The ends lost 5 bases at V and 0 bases at J; junction bases unmatched: 8. Germline V gives CDR1 SGHTA, CDR2 FQGNSA. The CDR3 region is CASSRRQGPSTDTQYF. The CDR3 DNA reads TGTGCCAGCAGCCGCAGACAGGGCCCTAGCACAGATACGCAGTATTTT.

This clonotype was seen repeatedly, ten times or more. The chain links TRBV10-3 to TRBJ2-3, with TRBD1 matching over 8 bases. V shed 7 bases and J 5 bases; nucleotides not matched to a gene: 8. This CDR3 spans 14 amino acids. Germline V gene lookup returns CDR1 ENHRY and CDR2 SYGVKD. CDR3 bases: TGTGCCATCAATTCAGGGGGCCTGCGAGATACGCAGTATTTT. This translates into CAINSGGLRDTQYF.

In its sample, this clonotype was seen many times. V usage is TRBV20-1 and J usage is TRBJ1-6, with D unresolved. Germline V gene data show CDR1 as DFQATT and CDR2 as SNEGSKA (reference sequence). V lost 6 bases to trimming and J lost 0 bases, with 12 bases between them. The CDR3 loop spans 15 amino acids. CDR3 sequence reads: CSAEAHDSYNSPLHF. The CDR3 bases are TGCAGTGCCGAAGCCCACGACTCCTATAATTCACCCCTCCACTTT.

There are many counts of this clonotype. The rearrangement joins TRBV28 to TRBJ2-7, with TRBD1 matching over 7 bases. Germline loops: CDR1 MDHEN, CDR2 SYDVKM. V was pared by 3 bases and J by 7 bases, with 6 bases of the junction left unmatched. This CDR3 comprises 13 residues. CDR3 DNA sequence: TGTGCCAGCAGTTTTCACAGGGGCCTGGAGCAGTACTTC. Translated: CASSFHRGLEQYF.